This T cell receptor (beta chain) was retrieved from a study of Tregs in tolerant kidney transplant recipients. The repertoire was sequenced with immunoSEQ multiplex PCR; TCRdb's copy has only in-frame clones and lacks some. Among 75,000 to 80,000 clones listed, under 95% were seen once. V was clipped by 0 bases and J by 6 bases, with 11 bases between them. The germline gives CDR1 ENHRY, CDR2 SYGVKD. The CDR3 consists of 14 residues. Concerning this clone itself: What it recognizes is unknown.

Regulatory T cells were sorted from thawed PBMCs rested overnight at 37°C with around 200 IU/ml IL-2. Whole-study findings and limits: The most relevant donor-specific Treg TCRbeta repertoire apparently came from expansion with activated donor B cells. Changing PCR primers prevented nucleotide comparison between some patients' samples. In tolerant patients, donor-specific Tregs outgrew total Tregs, suggesting antigen-driven expansion.

The source of this sequence is a human donor who received a combined kidney and bone marrow transplant. This sample comprised Tregs from blood, obtained before the transplant. The chain couples TRBV10-3 to TRBJ2-5; no firm D call. CDR3 protein: CAISESNGMKTQYF. The CDR3 DNA sequence: TGTGCCATCAGTGAGTCGAATGGGATGAAGACCCAGTACTTC.